These 16 T cell receptor beta chains came from one sample sequenced in a study of shared clonotypes between healthy human individuals. The assay was immunoSEQ multiplex PCR, and TCRdb's table has in-frame clones only and misses some. The table lists some 360,000 clones, 70% to 75% of them singletons. Sequencing input: memory CD4+ T cells sorted from blood. Subset described: CD45RA-negative fraction. The receptors come from a man under 40 in good health.

This chain links TRBV10-2 with TRBJ1-1, with TRBD1 identical over 10 bases. The CDR3 contains 15 residues. V trimming: 6 bases; J trimming: 0 bases; junction bases outside the gene matches: 4. The V gene's germline CDR1 is WSHSY and CDR2 SAAADI. Here the CDR3 DNA reads TGCGCCAGCAGGGGGGACAGGGGCATGAACACTGAAGCTTTCTTT. As protein: CASRGDRGMNTEAFF.

This clone was picked up many times. The V gene is TRBV5-1, the J gene TRBJ2-7; D remains ambiguous. Germline V gene sequence: CDR1 SGHRS, CDR2 YFSETQ. The CDR3 extends over 13 amino acids. Trimming cost V 2 bases and J 5 bases, with 11 bases left between them. CDR3 in DNA: TGCGCCAGCAGCTTACCACAGTACGACGAGCAGTACTTC. This gives the protein CASSLPQYDEQYF. The full variable domain, completed using reference TRBV5-1 and TRBJ2-7, is KAGVTQTPRYLIKTRGQQVTLSCSPISGHRSVSWYQQTPGQGLQFLFEYFSETQRNKGNFPGRFSGRQFSNSRSEMNVSTLELGDSALYLCASSLPQYDEQYFGPGTRLTVT.

The V call is TRBV27, the J call TRBJ2-7, with D unclear. This CDR3 has 15 residues. Germline V gene sequence: CDR1 MNHEY, CDR2 SMNVEV (reference sequence). V was shortened by 4 bases and J by 0 bases, with 13 bases between the two germline ends. In nucleotides, the CDR3 is TGTGCCAGCAGTTGGGGTGGCGCCAGCTCCTACGAGCAGTACTTC. Its protein product is CASSWGGASSYEQYF.

The rearrangement uses TRBV6-1 and TRBJ1-1; TRBD1 matches 9 bases. This CDR3 spans 14 amino acids. V was clipped by 5 bases and J by 4 bases; unmatched bases: 5. The V gene's germline CDR1 is MNHNS and CDR2 SASEGT. The CDR3 is CASSLGQGTTEAFF. Here the CDR3 DNA reads TGTGCCAGCAGTCTTGGACAGGGGACCACTGAAGCTTTCTTT.

This sequence joins TRBV10-1 and TRBJ2-1, with TRBD2 matching 14 bases. J lost 4 bases, V lost 2 bases, and 1 base had no gene match. CDR3 length: 16 amino acids. Germline loops: CDR1 WNHNN, CDR2 SYGVQD (reference sequence). In DNA form, the CDR3 reads TGCGCCAGCAGTGAGGGGACTAGCGGGAGATACAATGAGCAGTTCTTC. It specifies CASSEGTSGRYNEQFF.

This chain uses TRBV7-9 with TRBJ2-7, with a tentative D call TRBD2 (6 bases). V dropped 1 base and J dropped 0 bases, with 16 bases sitting between them. CDR1 is SEHNR and CDR2 is FQNEAQ in the germline V gene (reference sequence). The length of the CDR3 is 17 residues. The CDR3 coding sequence is TGTGCCAGCAGCTTAGGGGCCGGGACTTCGAGCTCCTACGAGCAGTACTTC. Encoded protein: CASSLGAGTSSSYEQYF. The full variable domain, with the rest looked up from reference TRBV7-9 and TRBJ2-7, is DTGVSQNPRHKITKRGQNVTFRCDPISEHNRLYWYRQTLGQGPEFLTYFQNEAQLEKSRLLSDRFSAERPKGSFSTLEIQRTEQGDSAMYLCASSLGAGTSSSYEQYFGPGTRLTVT.

The rearrangement joins TRBV20-1 to TRBJ2-7; the D gene is possibly TRBD1 (5 bases). Trimming stripped 0 bases from V and 12 bases from J, with 12 bases between. CDR1 and CDR2 (germline): DFQATT, SNEGSKA (reference sequence). This CDR3 region has 11 residues. This CDR3 is CSARDSARVYF. The CDR3 bases are TGCAGTGCTAGAGATTCCGCCAGGGTGTACTTC.

The chain carries TRBV5-1 and TRBJ2-2, with a tentative D call TRBD1 (5 bases). Looked up from germline, CDR1 is SGHRS and CDR2 is YFSETQ. The CDR3 has 15 residues. Trimming removed 0 bases at V and 6 bases at J, with 12 bases between. As DNA, the CDR3 is TGCGCCAGCAGCTTGGAGGCAGGGAAGTCCGGGGAGCTGTTTTTT. This translates into CASSLEAGKSGELFF.

The chain combines TRBV15 with TRBJ2-5, with D maybe TRBD2 (6 bases). CDR1 is LNHNV and CDR2 is YYDKDF in the germline V gene (reference sequence). The CDR3 has 12 amino acids. V lost 6 bases and J lost 6, with 11 bases in between. The CDR3 here is CATSRESKTQYF. The CDR3 DNA follows: TGTGCCACCAGTCGGGAGTCAAAGACCCAGTACTTC.

The J gene is TRBJ1-2, the V gene TRBV28, with D hard to call. CDR3 length: 16 residues. Trimming cost V 1 base and J 3 bases, with 15 bases left between them. Germline values: CDR1 MDHEN, CDR2 SYDVKM. CDR3 in DNA: TGTGCCAGCAGTTTATTATACGGCAGTAGCCACTATGGCTACACCTTC. Residues: CASSLLYGSSHYGYTF.

This sequence joins TRBV25-1 and TRBJ2-7, with a tentative D call TRBD2 (5 bases). V dropped 2 bases and J dropped 1 base, with 15 bases sitting between them. From germline, CDR1 is MGHDK and CDR2 SYGVNS. This CDR3 comprises 16 residues. For the CDR3, the DNA is TGTGCCAGCAGTGAAGAGGGCACCGGATCATCCTACGAGCAGTACTTC. It encodes CASSEEGTGSSYEQYF.

This rearrangement joins TRBV5-6 to TRBJ2-7; D not certain. Germline V gives CDR1 SGHDT, CDR2 YYEEEE. This CDR3 region has 14 residues. With 0 bases removed from V and 3 bases from J, the gap between germline ends came to 10 bases. CDR3 loop: CASSLVSELYEQYF. CDR3 bases: TGTGCCAGCAGCTTGGTATCCGAACTCTACGAGCAGTACTTC.

Remarks on this clone: Given a much more abundant clone one base away, this may be a read error. This specimen includes other DNA sequences encoding the same CDR3. The chain joins TRBV7-9 to TRBJ1-4; D perhaps matches TRBD1 (6 bases). Trimming cost V 5 bases and J 4 bases, with 11 bases left between them. Looked up from germline, CDR1 is SEHNR and CDR2 is FQNEAQ (reference sequence). This CDR3 has 14 amino acids. The CDR3 DNA is TGTGCCAGCAGCCTAGGACAGTTTAATGAAAAACTGTTTTTT. Translated: CASSLGQFNEKLFF.

The rearrangement joins TRBV9 to TRBJ1-3, with D possibly TRBD1 on 5 matching bases. Germline CDR1 is SGDLS and CDR2 is YYNGEE. The CDR3 totals 14 residues. With 4 bases removed from V and 3 bases from J, the gap between germline ends came to 11 bases. CDR3 amino acids: CASSPTGRGNTIYF. The CDR3 DNA reads TGTGCCAGCAGCCCCACAGGCCGTGGAAACACCATATATTTT.

V gene TRBV23-1 combines with J gene TRBJ2-4, with D uncertain. TRBV23-1 is designated an ORF whose function remains uncertain. Deletions cut 0 bases from V and 2 bases from J, with 20 bases between. CDR3 length equals 19 residues. CDR3 loop: CASSQSPRGPHRTKNIQYF. The CDR3 nucleotides are TGCGCCAGCAGTCAATCACCCCGCGGCCCCCACCGTACCAAAAACATTCAGTACTTC.

This rearrangement joins TRBV11-3 to TRBJ1-3, with D possibly being TRBD1 (5 bases). The CDR3 runs 14 residues. Germline loops: CDR1 SGHNT, CDR2 YENEEA. Deletions cut 4 bases from V and 4 bases from J, with 11 bases between. CDR3 amino acids: CASSSRDRGNTIYF. The CDR3 region has the DNA TGTGCCAGCAGCTCCCGGGACCGAGGAAACACCATATATTTT. The entire variable domain, with the rest obtained from reference TRBV11-3 and TRBJ1-3, is as follows: EAGVVQSPRYKIIEKKQPVAFWCNPISGHNTLYWYLQNLGQGPELLIRYENEEAVDDSQLPKDRFSAERLKGVDSTLKIQPAELGDSAVYLCASSSRDRGNTIYFGEGSWLTVV.